The clone carrying this T cell receptor beta chain was detected many times. The record originates from a study of T cells in Graves' hyperthyroidism and ophthalmopathy. The wider study: Peripheral blood was drawn at first diagnosis, prior to all treatment.

What was amplified from RNA transcripts were TCR beta CDR3 regions. When the TCR CDR3 underwent first-round RT-PCR, the HTBI primer set was used. TCRdb fed the multiplex PCR reads into MiXCR, producing one record per CDR3 protein. The sample lists 130,000 to 150,000 distinct CDR3 sequences; approximately 20% were seen once. The germline gives CDR1 DFQATT, CDR2 SNEGSKA (reference sequence). Trimming stripped 5 bases from V and 4 bases from J, with 20 bases between. The CDR3 runs 15 residues. The rearrangement joins TRBV20-1 to TRBJ2-5; D possibly corresponds to TRBD2 (6 bases). The clonotype was recovered from a woman aged 50 to 60 with Graves' hyperthyroidism that later progressed to Graves' ophthalmopathy. Sequencing used blood. DNA for the CDR3: TGCAGTGCTGCCGCCCTAGGGGAGGCGAGAGAGACCCAGTACTTC. It yields the protein CSAAALGEARETQYF.